This TCR beta chain was sequenced during a study of cytomegalovirus exposure and HLA in healthy donors (dated by TCRdb to about 2017). Study-wide context: An earlier analysis of approximately 590 of the donors reported 250 to 350 Gb of sequence data and 120 million or so unique TCR beta sequences from some 180 million T cells. An early release covering around 630 HLA-typed donors comprised roughly 300 gigabases of sequencing data and about 90 million unique TCR sequences. Among the approximately 430 genotyped donors, more than 70% belonged to the genetic ancestry cluster associated with self-reported Caucasian donors. The aim of the study was to test whether cataloging public T cell receptors could identify signatures of past pathogen exposure. The study profiled the T cell repertoires of 500 to 800 subjects by immunosequencing and related them to cytomegalovirus serostatus. Besides the first cohort of under 700 subjects, a separate validation cohort made up of 120 different subjects was used. High-throughput TCR immunosequencing, statistical association of individual TCRs with disease status, and machine learning were combined to predict cytomegalovirus infection status. A later analysis re-analyzed previously published TCR beta repertoires from 660 or so donors and added high-resolution HLA genotyping to study TCR occurrence patterns. In the later analysis, no new phenotypic data were used to find candidate immune exposures; instead, reliance was placed on TCR beta sequences and their occurrence across donors. An earlier analysis of more than 450 of the donors used high-throughput TCR beta sequencing to judge whether each TCR beta V gene segment behaved as functional or pseudogenic. Donor age, sex, ethnicity and CMV serostatus were compiled together with the repertoire data. A later genetic analysis took genome-wide SNP genotypes for about 55% of the roughly 670 donors and used that subset as a discovery cohort. Every repertoire in the discovery cohort had been generated on one and the same sequencing platform. Both class I and class II loci were covered by HLA typing, at four-digit resolution. The number of donors typed differed by locus, with about 629-630 for A, B, C, DRB1 and DQB1, around 500 for DQA1, 606 for DPA1, and 400 to 490 for DPB1. About five DR-DQ haplotypes were treated as single units for association and clustering because of strong linkage in the cohort. Among about 400 genotyped donors of the cohort, an average of about 240,000 unique TCR beta nucleotide sequences was sequenced per donor, of which about 18% were non-productive.

As for this clone: Its specific antigen is unknown. The sample holds no much larger clone one base away, and base qualities are not on file.

What the study reported, not specific to this receptor: According to a later analysis, most CMV-associated TCR beta chains appeared to be HLA-restricted, and the HLA associations seemed to be driven largely by CMV exposure. In a later genetic analysis, a missense DCLRE1C variant was associated with V-gene and J-gene trimming of TCR beta chains, and the association was replicated in an independent cohort. A few of the identified cytomegalovirus-associated TCR beta chains were confirmed in vitro to be specific for cytomegalovirus antigens. In an earlier analysis of some 500 of the donors, most TCR beta V segments were observed in productive rearrangements about 90% or about 30% of the time, broadly matching IMGT annotations. The classifier was reported to diagnose cytomegalovirus status with high specificity and sensitivity in both the original cohort and the validation cohort. The cohort was sequenced for TCR beta chains only, and without alpha or paired-chain data the features that could be detected were limited. It was suggested by the authors that the approach could potentially be generalized to other disease states and immunological phenotypes. A cluster of highly shared sequence variants was judged likely to represent a technical artifact of the sequencing pipeline. In a later analysis, TCR association rates were found to vary across HLA loci, with the most associated TCRs seen for DRB1 alleles and the fewest for HLA-C alleles. In a later analysis, over 15,000 TCR beta sequences were associated with specific HLA alleles at a false discovery rate of 0.05. In a later genetic analysis, fewer N-insertions in productive TCRs were reported among donors in an Asian-associated ancestry cluster than the roughly 700-donor mean. When HLA alleles, especially DR and DQ, strongly co-occurred, TCR associations were difficult to assign to individual alleles. CMV serostatus was the only immune exposure information available for the cohort. The study listed approximately 150 TCR beta chains as associated with cytomegalovirus. A further reported finding was that TCR beta sequences accurately predicted the HLA-A and HLA-B alleles for most subjects in the first cohort. While some public TCRs were present in many individuals, most TCR sequences turned up only very rarely across donors. The earlier analysis of 587 of the donors excluded roughly 16 rarely observed V segments, including chromosome 9 orphons, because counts were too low. According to a later analysis, parvovirus B19, influenza, CMV and Epstein-Barr virus appeared linked to several top co-occurrence clusters. The 87-base-pair reads could not distinguish some IMGT-functional V segments, including TRBV6-2 and TRBV6-3, so those segments were excluded. Correlated functional status among segregating V segments might be attributable to linkage disequilibrium, but an unknown experimental factor could not be ruled out. The presence/absence analyses assumed that sequencing depth was roughly uniform across donors, and that assumption may not be true. In a later analysis, HLA-associated TCR beta chains showed more clonal expansion and lower generation probabilities than non-associated chains that were equally common. Because HLA typing was unavailable for some donors at each locus, only the typed subset was used in association tests.

The germline V gene gives CDR1 as LGHNA and CDR2 as YSLEER. V gives up 1 base and J gives up 0 bases, and the segment between their germline ends measures 7 bases. The CDR3 contains 15 residues, cysteine and phenylalanine counted. Only the CDR3 part of the read is kept: 45 bases, read in frame from the first base. Receptor libraries were prepared by the immunoSEQ multiplex PCR assay. For the multiplex PCR, a mixture combining 60 forward primers for TCR Vbeta segments and 13 reverse primers for TCR Jbeta segments was used. A multiplex PCR assay on genomic DNA amplified the CDR3 region of rearranged TCR beta genes. On the Illumina HiSeq System, the amplified TCR beta libraries were sequenced as 87-base-pair reads. The original pipeline was this. Across the roughly 640 repertoires, a later analysis counted tens of millions of unique TCR beta chains, around 11 million of which were shared by at least two donors. Raw reads were error-corrected and collapsed into unique sequences with a nearest-neighbor algorithm that merged closely related sequences to remove PCR and sequencing errors. V, D and J gene segments were assigned by aligning CDR3 sequences to IMGT reference sequences. Each retained sequence needed at least a six-nucleotide match to both a V gene segment and a J gene segment. A rearrangement counted as productive if the CDR3 had no stop codons and remained in frame with V and J, and every other rearrangement counted as non-productive. Following IMGT convention, CDR3 was defined as the stretch from the second conserved V-encoded cysteine to the conserved J-encoded phenylalanine. The earlier analysis of approximately 500 of the donors excluded sequences that lacked an unambiguous match to a single V gene segment. In an earlier analysis of around 590 of the donors, a V segment was called functional when productive rearrangements were above 56.7%, and segregating when the standard deviation between donors exceeded 5%. To diagnose cytomegalovirus status from the catalog of TCR beta chain sequences, a statistical classification framework was built. V and J gene assignment, in a later analysis, came from comparing TCR nucleotide sequences with IMGT/GENE-DB human TR gene sequences. Using the TCRdist pipeline, a later analysis assigned CDR3 sequences along with most-parsimonious VDJ recombination scenarios. A later analysis defined each TCR beta chain by its CDR3 amino acid sequence plus V-gene family, and excluded reads lacking a unique V-gene family. As a way to deal with suspected cross-contamination and a sequencing artifact, a later analysis dropped hundreds of nucleotide sequences that were highly shared and had low generation probability. In a later analysis, a clonal expansion index for each public chain was calculated from normalized within-repertoire ranks of inferred template counts. In a later analysis, generation probabilities were computed using a VDJ recombination model fitted to out-of-frame rearrangements, and the results were checked against IGoR. In a later analysis, TCR-TCR, TCR-HLA and TCR-CMV co-occurrence was scored with hypergeometric tests, and a repertoire-size bias correction was applied to TCR pairs. A later analysis estimated false discovery rates by permuting HLA or CMV assignments 20 times. In a later analysis, co-occurring TCRs were grouped using DBSCAN, with TCRdist sequence similarity added in when clustering inside HLA-allele-positive subsets. Repertoires with fewer than 30,000 or more than 120,000 public chains, plus five repertoires with anomalous nucleotide sharing, were excluded from co-occurrence clustering. TCRdb took this table from immuneACCESS and kept in-frame rearrangements with V and J called. Such tables lack part of the clones; where checked against another copy, unresolved V genes explain under half of the gap, and the rest is unexplained. The DNA gave D and trimming, while V, J and clone size come from that table. Here the sample has a few hundred thousand clones; roughly four fifths occur a single time. The ten biggest clones cover more than 1.3% of the sample.

The cohort consisted of 650 to 850 healthy bone marrow donors. At the time of sampling, all cohort members were nominally healthy, though unrecorded immune exposures were likely present. The donor tested CMV seronegative and was one of the 352 seronegative cohort members. A peripheral blood sample was provided by each donor, and peripheral blood mononuclear cells were used for TCR beta sequencing. The Qiagen DNeasy Blood Extraction Kit was used to extract genomic DNA from the blood cell samples. The sequence is built from TRBV4-3 and TRBJ1-3, with the D gene not confidently named. The receptor's source is a girl aged 10 to 17 in good health and CMV-seronegative. Material: PBMCs. The DNA sequence is TGCGCCAGCAGCCAAGTCGGGAGCTCTGGAAACACCATATATTTT. Translated, it reads CASSQVGSSGNTIYF.